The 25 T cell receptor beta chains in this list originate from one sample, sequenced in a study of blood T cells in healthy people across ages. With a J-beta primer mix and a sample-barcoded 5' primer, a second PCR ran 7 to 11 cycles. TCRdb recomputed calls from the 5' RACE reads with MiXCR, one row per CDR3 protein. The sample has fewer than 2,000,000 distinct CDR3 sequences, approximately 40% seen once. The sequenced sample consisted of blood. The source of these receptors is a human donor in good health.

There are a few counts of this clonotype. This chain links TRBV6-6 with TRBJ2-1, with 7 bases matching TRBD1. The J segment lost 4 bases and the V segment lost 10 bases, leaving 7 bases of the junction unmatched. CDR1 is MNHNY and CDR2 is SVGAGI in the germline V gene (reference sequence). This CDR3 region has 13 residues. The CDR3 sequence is CAIRDSGYNEQFF. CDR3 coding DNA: TGTGCCATCAGGGACAGCGGTTACAATGAGCAGTTCTTC.

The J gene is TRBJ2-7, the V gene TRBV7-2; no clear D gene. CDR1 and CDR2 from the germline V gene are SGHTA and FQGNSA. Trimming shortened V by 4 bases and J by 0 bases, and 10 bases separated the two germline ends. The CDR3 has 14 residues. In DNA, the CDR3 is TGTGCCAGCAGCTCCTTGGAGTCCTCCTACGAGCAGTACTTC. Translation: CASSSLESSYEQYF.

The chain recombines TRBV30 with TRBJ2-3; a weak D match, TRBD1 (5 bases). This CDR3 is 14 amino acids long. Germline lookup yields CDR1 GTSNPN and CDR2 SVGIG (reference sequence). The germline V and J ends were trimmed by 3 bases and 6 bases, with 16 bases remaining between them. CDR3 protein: CAWRRTPTRDTQYF. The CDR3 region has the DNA TGTGCCTGGAGGAGGACACCCACGCGGGATACGCAGTATTTT.

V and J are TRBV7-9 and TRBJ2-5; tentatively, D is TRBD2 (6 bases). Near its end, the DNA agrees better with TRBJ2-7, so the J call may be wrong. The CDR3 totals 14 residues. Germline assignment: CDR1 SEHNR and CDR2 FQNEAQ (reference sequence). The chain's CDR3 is CASSLRTTPYEQYF. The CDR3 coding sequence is TGTGCCAGCAGCCTAAGGACTACACCCTACGAGCAGTACTTC.

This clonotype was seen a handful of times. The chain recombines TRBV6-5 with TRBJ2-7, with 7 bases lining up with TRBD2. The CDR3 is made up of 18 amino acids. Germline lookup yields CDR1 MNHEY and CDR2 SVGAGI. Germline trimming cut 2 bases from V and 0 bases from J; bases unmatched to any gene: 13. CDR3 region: CASSYTTTGGGGSYEQYF. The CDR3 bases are TGTGCCAGCAGTTACACGACCACTGGCGGCGGGGGCTCCTACGAGCAGTACTTC.

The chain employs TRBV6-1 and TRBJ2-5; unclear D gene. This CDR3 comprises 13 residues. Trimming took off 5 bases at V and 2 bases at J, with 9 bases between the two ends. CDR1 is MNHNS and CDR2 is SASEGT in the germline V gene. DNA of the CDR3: TGTGCCAGCAGTCCGATCCTACAAGAGACCCAGTACTTC. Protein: CASSPILQETQYF.

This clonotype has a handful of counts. The CDR3 sequence: CASSRTQNTEAFF. CDR3 DNA sequence: TGTGCCAGCTCACGGACACAGAACACTGAAGCTTTCTTT. The chain couples TRBV18 to TRBJ1-1; D is possibly TRBD1 (5 bases). V was pared by 4 bases and J by 1 base, with 7 bases between. This CDR3 region has 13 residues. CDR1 and CDR2 from the germline V gene are KGHSH and LQKENI.

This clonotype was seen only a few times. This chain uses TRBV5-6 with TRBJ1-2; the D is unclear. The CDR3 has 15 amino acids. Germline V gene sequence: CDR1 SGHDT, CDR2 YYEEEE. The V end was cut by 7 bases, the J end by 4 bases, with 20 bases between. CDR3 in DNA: TGTGCCAGCCACACGACGACCACAAGCAGCTATGGCTACACCTTC. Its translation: CASHTTTTSSYGYTF.

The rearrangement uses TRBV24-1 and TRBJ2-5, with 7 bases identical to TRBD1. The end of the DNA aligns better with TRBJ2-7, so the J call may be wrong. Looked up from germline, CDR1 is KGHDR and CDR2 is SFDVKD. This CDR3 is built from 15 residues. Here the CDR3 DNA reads TGTGCCACCAGTGAGCCCAGGGGGTCGACCTACGAGCAGTACTTC. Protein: CATSEPRGSTYEQYF.

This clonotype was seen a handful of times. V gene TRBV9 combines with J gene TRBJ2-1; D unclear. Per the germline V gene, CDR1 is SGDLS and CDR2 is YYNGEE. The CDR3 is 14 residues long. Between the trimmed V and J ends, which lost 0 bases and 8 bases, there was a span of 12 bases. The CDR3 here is CASSVGSPMDEQFF. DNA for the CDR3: TGTGCCAGCAGCGTAGGATCTCCAATGGATGAGCAGTTCTTC.

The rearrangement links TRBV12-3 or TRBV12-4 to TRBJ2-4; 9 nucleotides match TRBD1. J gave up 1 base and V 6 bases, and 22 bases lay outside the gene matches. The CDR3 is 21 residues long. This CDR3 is CASSSTQGQGIIVVAKNIQYF. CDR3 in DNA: TGTGCCAGCAGCTCGACCCAAGGACAGGGGATCATTGTAGTGGCCAAAAACATTCAGTACTTC.

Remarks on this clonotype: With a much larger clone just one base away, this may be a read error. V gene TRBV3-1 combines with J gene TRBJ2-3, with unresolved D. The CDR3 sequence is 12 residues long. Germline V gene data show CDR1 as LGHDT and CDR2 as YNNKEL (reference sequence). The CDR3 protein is CASSPQIDTQDF. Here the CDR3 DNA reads TGTGCCAGCAGCCCCCAGATAGATACGCAGGATTTT.

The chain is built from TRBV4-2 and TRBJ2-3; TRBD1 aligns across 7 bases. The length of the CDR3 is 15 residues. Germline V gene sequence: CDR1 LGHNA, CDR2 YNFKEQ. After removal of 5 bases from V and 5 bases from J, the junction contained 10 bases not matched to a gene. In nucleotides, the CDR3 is TGTGCCAGCAGCACACGACAGGGCGAGGGAGATACGCAGTATTTT. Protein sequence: CASSTRQGEGDTQYF.

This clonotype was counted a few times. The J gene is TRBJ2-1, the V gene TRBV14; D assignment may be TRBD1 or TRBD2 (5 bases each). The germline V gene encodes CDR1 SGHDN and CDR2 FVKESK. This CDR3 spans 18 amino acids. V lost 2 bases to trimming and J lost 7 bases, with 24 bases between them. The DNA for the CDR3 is TGTGCCAGCAGCCAAATCTTGGGCTGGTTGTCTTGGGGGAATGAGCAGTTCTTC. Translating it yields CASSQILGWLSWGNEQFF.

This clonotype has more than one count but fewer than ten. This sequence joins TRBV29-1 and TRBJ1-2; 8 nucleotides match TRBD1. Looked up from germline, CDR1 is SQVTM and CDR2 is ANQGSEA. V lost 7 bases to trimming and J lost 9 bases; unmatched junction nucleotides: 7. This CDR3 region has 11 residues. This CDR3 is CSAKQGGSYTF. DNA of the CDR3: TGCAGCGCCAAACAGGGGGGTAGCTACACCTTC.

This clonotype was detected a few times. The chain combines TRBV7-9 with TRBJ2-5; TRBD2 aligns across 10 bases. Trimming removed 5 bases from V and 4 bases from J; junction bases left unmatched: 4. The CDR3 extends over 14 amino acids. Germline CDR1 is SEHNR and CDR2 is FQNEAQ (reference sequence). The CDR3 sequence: CASSELAGPETQYF. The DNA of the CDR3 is TGTGCCAGCAGCGAACTAGCGGGGCCAGAGACCCAGTACTTC.

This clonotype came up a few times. CDR3 sequence (DNA): TGTGCCAGCAGTTTATCGCCGACAGGACACTATGGCTACACCTTC. Amino acids: CASSLSPTGHYGYTF. V and J are TRBV12-3 or TRBV12-4 and TRBJ1-2; possible D gene TRBD1, 6 bases. V was trimmed by 2 bases and J by 3 bases, leaving 13 bases between them. The CDR3 is 15 amino acids.

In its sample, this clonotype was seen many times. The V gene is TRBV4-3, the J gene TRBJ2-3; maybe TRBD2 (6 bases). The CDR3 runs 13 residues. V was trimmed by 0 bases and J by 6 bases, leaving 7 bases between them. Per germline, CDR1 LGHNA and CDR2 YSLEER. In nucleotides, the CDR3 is TGCGCCAGCAGCCAAGAAAGCGGGGATACGCAGTATTTT. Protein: CASSQESGDTQYF.

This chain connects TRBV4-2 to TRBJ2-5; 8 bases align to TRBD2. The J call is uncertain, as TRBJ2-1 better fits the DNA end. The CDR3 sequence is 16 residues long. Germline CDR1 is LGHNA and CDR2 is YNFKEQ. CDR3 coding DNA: TGTGCCAGCAGCCCAGATCCGGGACTAGTACTCGAGACCCAGTTCTTC. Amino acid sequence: CASSPDPGLVLETQFF.

CDR3 sequence reads: CSVDSGTDNEKLFF. For the CDR3, the DNA is TGCAGCGTTGATAGCGGGACAGATAATGAAAAACTGTTTTTT. The J gene is TRBJ1-4, the V gene TRBV29-1; TRBD1 agrees at 7 bases. Trimming removed 3 bases from V and 4 bases from J; junction bases left unmatched: 5. Germline CDR1 SQVTM, CDR2 ANQGSEA. There are 14 residues in the CDR3.

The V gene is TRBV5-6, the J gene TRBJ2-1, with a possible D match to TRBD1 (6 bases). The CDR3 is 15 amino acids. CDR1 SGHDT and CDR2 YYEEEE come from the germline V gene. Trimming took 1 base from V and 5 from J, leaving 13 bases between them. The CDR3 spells CASSLWSGEDNEQFF. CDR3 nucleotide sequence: TGTGCCAGCAGCTTGTGGTCAGGGGAAGACAATGAGCAGTTCTTC. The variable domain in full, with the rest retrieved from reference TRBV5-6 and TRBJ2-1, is DAGVTQSPTHLIKTRGQQVTLRCSPKSGHDTVSWYQQALGQGPQFIFQYYEEEERQRGNFPDRFSGHQFPNYSSELNVNALLLGDSALYLCASSLWSGEDNEQFFGPGTRLTVL.

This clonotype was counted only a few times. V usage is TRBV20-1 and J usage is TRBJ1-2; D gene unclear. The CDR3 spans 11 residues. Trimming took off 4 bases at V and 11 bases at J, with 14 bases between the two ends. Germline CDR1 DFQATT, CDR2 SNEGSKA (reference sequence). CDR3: CSATKSRLYTF. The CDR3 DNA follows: TGCAGTGCTACCAAATCTCGGCTGTACACCTTC.

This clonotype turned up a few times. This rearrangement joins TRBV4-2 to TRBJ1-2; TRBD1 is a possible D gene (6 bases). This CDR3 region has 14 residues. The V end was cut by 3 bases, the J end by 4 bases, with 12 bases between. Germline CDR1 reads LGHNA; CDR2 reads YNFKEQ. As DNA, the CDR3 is TGTGCCAGCAGCCAGATAGGACAGCCCTATGGCTACACCTTC. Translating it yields CASSQIGQPYGYTF.

The CDR3 spells CSAREQSGGEQFF. As DNA, the CDR3 is TGCAGTGCTAGAGAACAAAGCGGGGGAGAGCAGTTCTTC. The chain links TRBV20-1 to TRBJ2-1; 8 nucleotides align to TRBD2. The CDR3 extends over 13 amino acids. The germline gives CDR1 DFQATT, CDR2 SNEGSKA (reference sequence). Trimming removed 0 bases from V and 10 bases from J; junction bases left unmatched: 5.

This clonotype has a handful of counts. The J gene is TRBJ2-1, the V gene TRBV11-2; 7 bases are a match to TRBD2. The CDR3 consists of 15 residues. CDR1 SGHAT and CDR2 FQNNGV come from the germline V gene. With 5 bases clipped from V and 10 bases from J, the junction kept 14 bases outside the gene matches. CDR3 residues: CASSHGLVGIGEQFF. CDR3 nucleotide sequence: TGTGCCAGCAGCCACGGACTAGTGGGGATCGGAGAGCAGTTCTTC. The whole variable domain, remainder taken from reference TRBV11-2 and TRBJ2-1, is EAGVAQSPRYKIIEKRQSVAFWCNPISGHATLYWYQQILGQGPKLLIQFQNNGVVDDSQLPKDRFSAERLKGVDSTLKIQPAKLEDSAVYLCASSHGLVGIGEQFFGPGTRLTVL.